Listed here are 5 T cell receptor beta chains from one sample, sequenced in a study of blood T cells in healthy people across ages. With a J-beta primer mix and a sample-barcoded 5' primer, a second PCR ran about 6 to 11 cycles. Each CDR3 protein is one row after TCRdb ran MiXCR on the 5' RACE reads. The table includes about 1.4 million distinct CDR3 sequences, roughly 64% detected once. Sequencing was performed on blood. Receptors originate from a man younger than 30 in good health.

The J gene is TRBJ2-1, the V gene TRBV7-9, with D unclear. The V end lost 1 base, the J end lost 10 bases, and 11 bases lay between the germline ends. Germline CDR1 SEHNR, CDR2 FQNEAQ (reference sequence). The CDR3 extends over 13 amino acids. The CDR3 sequence is CASSLVGSGEQFF. CDR3 sequence (DNA): TGTGCCAGCAGCTTAGTGGGCTCTGGGGAGCAGTTCTTC.

The rearrangement uses TRBV5-5 and TRBJ2-1; 7 bases map to TRBD2. The CDR3 length is 14 residues. J was trimmed by 9 bases and V by 0 bases; bases with no gene match: 6. Germline V gives CDR1 SGHKS, CDR2 YYEKEE (reference sequence). The CDR3 coding sequence is TGTGCCAGCAGCTTGGGGGGGGGTAGTTCTGAGCAGTTCTTC. Translating it yields CASSLGGGSSEQFF.

The chain combines TRBV4-3 with TRBJ2-4; D not certain. This CDR3 has 16 amino acids. In germline, CDR1 is LGHNA, CDR2 YSLEER. Trimming stripped 1 base from V and 0 bases from J, with 10 bases between. The DNA for the CDR3 is TGCGCCAGCAGCCAAGTAATGGAGATAGCCAAAAACATTCAGTACTTC. Its protein product is CASSQVMEIAKNIQYF.

This clonotype was counted a few times. The chain carries TRBV28 and TRBJ2-3; D is possibly TRBD1 (6 bases). V dropped 5 bases and J dropped 0 bases, with 12 bases sitting between them. Germline CDR1 and CDR2: MDHEN and SYDVKM. The CDR3 is made up of 15 amino acids. The chain's CDR3 is CASSQTGLSTDTQYF. The CDR3 DNA is TGTGCCAGCAGTCAAACAGGGCTAAGCACAGATACGCAGTATTTT.

The CDR3, as DNA: TGTGCCAGCAGACCCACTAGCGGGGCGGGTAATGAGCAGTTCTTC. Translation gives CASRPTSGAGNEQFF. The chain couples TRBV2 to TRBJ2-1; the match to TRBD2 covers 10 bases. Losses at the gene ends were 6 bases for V and 7 bases for J; bases not matched to a gene: 9. The CDR3 is made up of 15 amino acids. Germline loops: CDR1 SNHLY, CDR2 FYNNEI.